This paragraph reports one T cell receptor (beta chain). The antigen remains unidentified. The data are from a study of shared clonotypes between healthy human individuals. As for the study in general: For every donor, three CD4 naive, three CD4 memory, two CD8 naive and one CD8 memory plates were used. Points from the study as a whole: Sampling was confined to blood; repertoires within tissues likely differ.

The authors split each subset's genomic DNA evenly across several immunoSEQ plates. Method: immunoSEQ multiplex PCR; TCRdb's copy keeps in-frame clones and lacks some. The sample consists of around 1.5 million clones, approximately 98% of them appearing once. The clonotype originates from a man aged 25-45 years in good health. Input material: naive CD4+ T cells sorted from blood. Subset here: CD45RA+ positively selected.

The DNA of the CDR3 is TGTGCCAGTAATGGGAACACTGAAGCTTTCTTT. This translates into CASNGNTEAFF. J is TRBJ1-1 and V is TRBV19; D is uncertain. V lost 7 bases, J lost 1 base, and 4 bases lay in between. The CDR3 is 11 residues long. Germline CDR1 LNHDA, CDR2 SQIVND (reference sequence).